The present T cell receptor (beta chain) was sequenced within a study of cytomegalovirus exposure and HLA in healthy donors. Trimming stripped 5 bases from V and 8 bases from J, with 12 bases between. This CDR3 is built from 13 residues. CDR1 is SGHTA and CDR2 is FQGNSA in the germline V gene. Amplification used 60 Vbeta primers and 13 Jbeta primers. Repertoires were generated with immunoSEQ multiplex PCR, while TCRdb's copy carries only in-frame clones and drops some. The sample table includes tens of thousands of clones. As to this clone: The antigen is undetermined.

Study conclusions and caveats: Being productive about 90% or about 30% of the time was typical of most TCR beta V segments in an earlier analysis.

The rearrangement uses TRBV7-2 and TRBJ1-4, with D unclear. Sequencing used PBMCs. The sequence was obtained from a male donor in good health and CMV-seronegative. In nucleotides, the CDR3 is TGTGCCAGCAGCCCCCGACACCAAGAAAAACTGTTTTTT. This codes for CASSPRHQEKLFF.